One sample yielded the 22 T cell receptor beta chains listed below, sequenced in a study of T cells of healthy individuals (dated by TCRdb to the late 2010s). Libraries were prepared through 5' RACE. Sequencing instrument: Illumina MiSeq. The public reads were quality trimmed at Q25 with fastp and then assembled into clones with MiXCR by TCRdb, keeping productive beta chains. When rows share a CDR3 protein, they turn into one entry using the most common DNA and genes. The sample table lists about 41,000 distinct CDR3 sequences, approximately 5% of them with a count of one. The ten largest clones capture about 10% of the sample. These receptors were taken from a human donor in good health.

This clonotype was observed many times. The gene calls are TRBV10-3 and TRBJ2-7, with 12 positions matching TRBD1. CDR3 length: 15 residues. V lost 4 bases and J lost 3; bases outside the gene matches: 4. Germline CDR1 reads ENHRY; CDR2 reads SYGVKD. CDR3 amino acids: CAISGRDRGHYEQYF. For the CDR3, the DNA is TGTGCCATCAGTGGCAGGGACAGGGGGCACTACGAGCAGTACTTC.

This clonotype came up many times. The chain employs TRBV6-5 and TRBJ2-7; D is unclear. V was trimmed by 6 bases and J by 6 bases, leaving 9 bases between them. The CDR3 totals 11 residues. Per germline, CDR1 MNHEY and CDR2 SVGAGI. CDR3 sequence reads: CASSTTGEQYF. Written as DNA, the CDR3 is TGTGCCAGCAGCACTACGGGCGAGCAGTACTTC.

About this clonotype itself: Possible read error: a much larger clone is one base away. The chain couples TRBV6-5 to TRBJ1-5; D is ambiguous. This CDR3 comprises 13 residues. Germline loops: CDR1 MNHEY, CDR2 SVGAGI. CDR3 sequence reads: CASSYRPHQPKHF. The CDR3, as DNA: TGTGCCAGCAGTTACAGGCCACATCAGCCCAAGCATTTT.

This clonotype was recorded many times. The chain combines TRBV3-1 with TRBJ2-7, with D perhaps assigned TRBD1 or TRBD2 (7 bases each). The CDR3 extends over 14 amino acids. The V gene lost 4 bases and the J gene lost 0 bases, with 10 bases spanning the gap. Germline V gene sequence: CDR1 LGHDT, CDR2 YNNKEL (reference sequence). CDR3 in amino acids: CASSPGGGSYEQYF. DNA for the CDR3: TGTGCCAGCAGCCCAGGGGGGGGCTCCTACGAGCAGTACTTC.

This clonotype was counted many times. V and J are TRBV5-1 and TRBJ1-1, with TRBD1 matching over 11 bases. The CDR3 contains 16 residues. V was pared by 0 bases and J by 5 bases, with 6 bases of the junction left unmatched. Per the germline V gene, CDR1 is SGHRS and CDR2 is YFSETQ. In DNA, the CDR3 is TGCGCCAGCAGCTTGGGCGGACAGGGGGCGCCGACTGAAGCTTTCTTT. This encodes CASSLGGQGAPTEAFF.

This clonotype was seen ten or more times. The rearrangement joins TRBV20-1 to TRBJ1-2, with unresolved D. This CDR3 region has 14 residues. V lost 1 base, J lost 5 bases, and 14 bases lay in between. Germline assignment: CDR1 DFQATT and CDR2 SNEGSKA (reference sequence). CDR3 amino acids: CSARARAELYGYTF. DNA of the CDR3: TGCAGTGCTAGAGCCCGGGCAGAGCTATATGGCTACACCTTC.

This clonotype was seen a handful of times. The V call is TRBV2, the J call TRBJ2-1; 12 bases are shared with TRBD2. CDR1 SNHLY and CDR2 FYNNEI come from the germline V gene. V shed 11 bases and J 5 bases; nucleotides not matched to a gene: 16. This CDR3 region has 17 residues. The CDR3 spells CAVRTLLLAGGNNEQFF. CDR3 DNA: TGTGCCGTCCGGACCCTACTGCTAGCGGGAGGGAACAATGAGCAGTTCTTC.

This clonotype was seen repeatedly, ten times or more. The rearrangement links TRBV12-3 or TRBV12-4 to TRBJ1-2; D perhaps matches TRBD1 (5 bases). The CDR3 has 12 residues. V dropped 4 bases and J dropped 5 bases, with 8 bases sitting between them. In nucleotides, the CDR3 is TGTGCCAGCAGTTGGGGGTTATATGGCTACACCTTC. This gives the protein CASSWGLYGYTF.

This clonotype has just a few counts. This chain uses TRBV7-2 with TRBJ2-3, with 11 bases aligning to TRBD2. V trimming: 4 bases; J trimming: 0 bases; junction bases outside the gene matches: 3. Per the germline V gene, CDR1 is SGHTA and CDR2 is FQGNSA. The CDR3 consists of 16 residues. Here the CDR3 DNA reads TGTGCCAGCAGCTCCCGGACTAGCGGGAGCACAGATACGCAGTATTTT. Its translation: CASSSRTSGSTDTQYF.

The CDR3, as DNA: TGCGCCAGCAGCCATGACCGGGACAGGCAGGCTGAGAATTCACCCCTCCACTTT. It encodes CASSHDRDRQAENSPLHF. The V and J genes are TRBV4-3 and TRBJ1-6, with TRBD1 matching 8 bases. Germline CDR1 and CDR2: LGHNA and YSLEER. Trimming took 3 bases from V and 7 from J; bases not matched to a gene: 14. The CDR3 spans 18 residues.

This clonotype was seen at least ten times. The chain recombines TRBV20-1 with TRBJ1-1; TRBD1 agrees at 8 bases. The germline CDR1 and CDR2 sequences are DFQATT and SNEGSKA (reference sequence). The length of the CDR3 is 14 residues. The junction had 0 bases not matched to a gene; V was cut back by 0 bases and J by 0 bases. DNA of the CDR3: TGCAGTGCTAGAGAGGGACAGGTGAACACTGAAGCTTTCTTT. Translation gives CSAREGQVNTEAFF.

Regarding this clonotype: This may be a read error, as it is one base from a much larger clone. The genes are TRBV2 and TRBJ1-5, with 7 bases that match TRBD1. V lost 2 bases to trimming and J lost 3 bases; unmatched junction nucleotides: 7. This CDR3 comprises 16 residues. CDR1 and CDR2 from the germline V gene are SNHLY and FYNNEI. The CDR3 DNA is TGTGCCAGCAGTGAAAGGGACAGCTGTCACAATCAGCCCCAGCATTTT. Translated: CASSERDSCHNQPQHF.

This clonotype was seen ten or more times. This chain links TRBV5-1 with TRBJ2-3; the D is unclear. Trimming shortened V by 3 bases and J by 3 bases, and 5 bases separated the two germline ends. Per germline, CDR1 SGHRS and CDR2 YFSETQ. The length of the CDR3 is 12 residues. The CDR3 sequence is CASSWGTDTQYF. The CDR3, as DNA: TGCGCCAGCAGCTGGGGTACAGATACGCAGTATTTT.

This clonotype came up many times. The chain carries TRBV5-5 and TRBJ2-7; unclear D gene. Germline V gene lookup returns CDR1 SGHKS and CDR2 YYEKEE (reference sequence). Deletions cut 2 bases from V and 4 bases from J, with 19 bases between. The CDR3 has 16 amino acids. DNA for the CDR3: TGTGCCAGCAGCTTCTACGGCCCCGGTTCCGGATACGAGCAGTACTTC. Amino acid sequence: CASSFYGPGSGYEQYF.

The J gene is TRBJ2-3, the V gene TRBV6-1, with 7 bases identical to TRBD1. CDR3 length equals 14 residues. Germline CDR1 is MNHNS and CDR2 is SASEGT. After removal of 2 bases from V and 2 bases from J, the junction contained 1 base not matched to a gene. CDR3 coding DNA: TGTGCCAGCAGTGAAACAGGGGCCACAGATACGCAGTATTTT. It specifies CASSETGATDTQYF.

This clonotype was observed at least ten times. The chain carries TRBV20-1 and TRBJ2-3; maybe TRBD2 (6 bases). Trimming took off 8 bases at V and 0 bases at J, with 18 bases between the two ends. Germline V lookup: CDR1 DFQATT, CDR2 SNEGSKA (reference sequence). There are 15 residues in the CDR3. Here the CDR3 reads CSLADALSSTDTQYF. CDR3 nucleotide sequence: TGCAGTTTAGCGGACGCCCTAAGTAGCACAGATACGCAGTATTTT.

This clonotype was counted many times. CDR3 nucleotides: TGTGCCAGCAGCTTAGCGGCCAATAGCAATCAGCCCCAGCATTTT. It is translated as CASSLAANSNQPQHF. The rearrangement uses TRBV7-2 and TRBJ1-5; D not resolved. This CDR3 is built from 15 residues. The germline gives CDR1 SGHTA, CDR2 FQGNSA. V was pared by 0 bases and J by 0 bases, with 6 bases between.

The table lists this clonotype with a few counts. The V gene is TRBV4-3, the J gene TRBJ2-3; 10 bases map to TRBD2. The germline V gene has CDR1 LGHNA and CDR2 YSLEER. The CDR3 consists of 17 residues. V shed 0 bases, J shed 5 bases, and the junction held 8 bases outside the gene matches. The CDR3, as DNA: TGCGCCAGCAGCCAAGATGCCCTAGCGGGAGTACGAGATACGCAGTATTTT. Protein sequence: CASSQDALAGVRDTQYF.

This clonotype turned up a few times. The V gene is TRBV15, the J gene TRBJ2-5; D might be TRBD1 (5 bases). V dropped 0 bases and J dropped 5 bases, with 16 bases sitting between them. The CDR3 loop spans 16 amino acids. Germline V gene data show CDR1 as LNHNV and CDR2 as YYDKDF (reference sequence). Here the CDR3 reads CATSRDQSRAGETQYF. The CDR3 DNA reads TGTGCCACCAGCAGAGATCAAAGCAGGGCAGGGGAGACCCAGTACTTC.

This clonotype was found many times. CDR3 sequence (DNA): TGCAGTGCTAGATCAGGGGGATCAGGGCAGCCCCAGCATTTT. As protein: CSARSGGSGQPQHF. The rearrangement links TRBV20-1 to TRBJ1-5; the match to TRBD1 covers 7 bases. In germline, CDR1 is DFQATT, CDR2 SNEGSKA (reference sequence). This CDR3 region has 14 residues. V lost 2 bases to trimming and J lost 7 bases; unmatched junction nucleotides: 8.

This sequence joins TRBV6-1 and TRBJ1-2; D not resolved. The CDR3 has 12 amino acids. Trimming cost V 2 bases and J 5 bases, with 6 bases left between them. Germline V CDR1 and CDR2: MNHNS, SASEGT. CDR3 region: CASSEPFYGYTF. CDR3 bases: TGTGCCAGCAGTGAACCTTTTTATGGCTACACCTTC.

The CDR3 nucleotides are TGTGCCAGCAGTTACTATCCCCTGGGACAAGGTGGATTAGGAACTGAAGCTTTCTTT. Its protein product is CASSYYPLGQGGLGTEAFF. The J gene is TRBJ1-1, the V gene TRBV6-2 or TRBV6-3; a weak D match, TRBD1 (6 bases). Trimming cost V 1 base and J 5 bases, with 26 bases left between them. Germline assignment: CDR1 MNHEY and CDR2 SVGEGT. There are 19 residues in the CDR3.